This T cell receptor (beta chain) came from a study of CD4 T cells in relation to SARS-CoV-2 and coronaviruses. Libraries were prepared by immunoSEQ multiplex PCR; TCRdb keeps only in-frame clonotypes and omits some of them. Here the sample spans some 19,000 clones, over 70% being singletons. This clone turned up a few times. The antigen is unknown. The unexposed donors gave CD4+ T cells in about 2010-2019, prior to COVID-19. After approximately 10 days of culture, CD4+ T cells were isolated. V was trimmed by 3 bases and J by 10 bases, leaving 7 bases between them. The CDR3 length is 11 residues. J is TRBJ2-1 and V is TRBV12-3 or TRBV12-4; D perhaps matches TRBD2 (6 bases). This sequence originates from a human donor in good health. Material for sequencing was CD4+ T cells from PBMCs, cultured in vitro. CDR3 bases: TGTGCCAGCAGTTTTGCGGGAGAGCAGTTCTTC. Protein product: CASSFAGEQFF.